This T cell receptor (beta chain) is drawn from a study of draining lymph node invasion in breast cancer (dated by TCRdb to about 2020). Regarding the complete study: Nodal metastasis was diagnosed by histology and cytokeratin immunohistochemistry and confirmed by EpCAM/CD45 flow cytometry. A separate targeted assay used bulk TCR-beta CDR3 sequencing to compare sorted memory regulatory T cells with memory conventional CD4 T cells across breast cancer tissues. Matched non-invaded and tumor-invaded tumor-draining lymph nodes plus the primary tumor were contributed by each patient, with both Treg and Tconv subsets profiled. The separate targeted TCR sequencing included lymph nodes from five patients, and primary tumors were also sequenced for most of those five patients. The paper's findings and limits, for the study overall: Some of the top 100 tumor clones were detected in invaded and non-invaded nodes, and this detection was taken to suggest recirculation between tumor and draining nodes. TCRs shared between the Treg and Tconv subsets were viewed as suggestive of, but not proof of, a common clonal origin. The tumor top-100 clone tracking analysis was possible in only a couple of patients. Roughly 12-22% of Treg TCRs were shared with Tconvs per tissue, interpreted as suggesting peripheral Treg induction. Whether Treg conversion occurred in a given organ or whether converted Tregs recirculated between nodes and tumor could not be resolved from the data. Across all tissues in the targeted TCR-seq data, Tregs appeared to be more clonally expanded than Tconvs, and both subsets showed lower diversity in tumor than in lymph nodes.

Memory conventional CD4 T cells were sorted as CD4+ CD45RA- CD25- cells. Whether a tumor-draining lymph node counted as invaded or non-invaded depended on the presence or absence of metastatic tumor cells. T cells were pre-enriched with a Miltenyi Pan T Cell isolation kit before staining and sorting. Immunohistochemistry for estrogen receptor, progesterone receptor, HER2 and Ki-67 was used to characterize primary tumors. Fresh surgical tissue was processed within a few hours after surgery by cutting into small fragments. The tissue fragments were enzymatically digested with Liberase TL plus DNase for 20 minutes and then passed through a 40-micrometer strainer. After DAPI live/dead staining, sorting was performed on a BD FACS Aria II with about 97-99% purity. Sorted cells were lysed in TCL buffer and RNA was purified with a Norgen Single Cell RNA purification kit including DNase treatment. About this clonotype: Its antigen specificity is not known. Base quality data are lacking; no much larger clone is found one base away.

The library was made by bulk RNA-seq. The instrument was an Illumina HiSeq 2500. The paper's processing steps were these. In the separate targeted TCR-seq dataset, CDR3 sequences were extracted from raw reads and quantified using MiXCR version 2.1.5 with default parameters. The separate targeted TCR-seq dataset defined each TCR-beta clone by its combination of V gene, J gene and CDR3 sequence. For the separate targeted TCR-seq dataset, clones with fewer than three counts were filtered out, after which only the 90% most strongly expressed clones in each sample were kept. In the separate targeted TCR-seq dataset, Treg-Tconv overlap was computed as shared clones divided by total Treg clones per tissue, times 100. The public reads were run again by TCRdb, first through fastp at Q25 and then through MiXCR, and only productive beta chains were kept. Duplicate CDR3 protein sequences are folded into a single record with the most common DNA and genes. TCRdb's processing, not the authors' own work, is the source of the V and J calls. The sample records under 3,000 distinct CDR3 sequences, 70% to 90% of which are singletons. The ten largest make up around 1.6% of the sample.

V loses 5 bases, J loses 0 bases, and the germline ends lie 13 bases apart. The cysteine opens and the phenylalanine closes a CDR3 of 15 amino acids. Only the CDR3 DNA is retained, 45 bases long and in frame from the first base. Looking up the germline V gene yields CDR1 MNHEY and CDR2 SVGAGI. This receptor was identified in a female donor with luminal breast cancer. The sequenced material came from sorted memory CD4+ effector T cells from a lymph node. What the cell subset or site label conveys for this sample: CD45RA-negative sorted CD4+ T cells (memory Tconv or effector/memory Treg). The rearranged segments are TRBV6-5 and TRBJ1-1; the D gene is perhaps TRBD1, from 6 matching bases. CDR3 sequence: CASSRTGTLNTEAFF. Here is the DNA: TGTGCCAGCAGTCGAACCGGGACACTGAACACTGAAGCTTTCTTT.